The rows below give T cell receptor beta chains drawn from one sample of a study of blood T cell repertoires in COVID-19. TCRdb's copy holds only in-frame clones and misses some; the assay was immunoSEQ multiplex PCR. The sample gives more than 85,000 clones, roughly 86% of which show up once; under 7.5% is in the top ten. The sample consisted of peripheral blood. The receptors derive from a woman aged 60-75 years with acute or convalescent COVID-19. The CDR3 runs from the conserved cysteine through the conserved F or W. Each record gives: clone size, V gene, D gene, J gene, CDR3 DNA, CDR3 protein. D genes are given only for firm matches. The size field is filled for only some rows; it gives once, few, many or a size class.

.	TRBV19	TRBD1	TRBJ2-7	TGTGCCAGTAGGCCTCCGGGACAGCAAAACGAGCAGTACTTC	CASRPPGQQNEQYF
.	TRBV6-5	.	TRBJ1-1	TGTGCCGGGCGGGTCAGGGGAATCACTGAAGCTTTCTTT	CAGRVRGITEAFF
.	TRBV28	TRBD2	TRBJ2-1	TGTGCCAGCAGGGGACTAGCGGGCAACAATGAGCAGTTCTTC	CASRGLAGNNEQFF
.	TRBV21-1	.	TRBJ1-5	TGTGCCAGCAGCAAAGCTAAGGTTAGGGGCCAGCCCCAGCATTTT	CASSKAKVRGQPQHF
.	TRBV30	.	TRBJ2-1	TGTGCCTCGGACGGGGGCTACAATGAGCAGTTCTTC	CASDGGYNEQFF
.	TRBV19	.	TRBJ1-5	TGTGCCAGTAGTATGAGTCAAATCAGCAATCAGCCCCAGCATTTT	CASSMSQISNQPQHF
.	TRBV27	.	TRBJ1-2	TGTGCCAGCAGTTTAGAGGGAGCCACTAACTATGGCTACACCTTC	CASSLEGATNYGYTF
.	TRBV19	.	TRBJ1-4	TGTGCCACTGGCCAACCAGGGGAAAATGAAAAACTGTTTTTT	CATGQPGENEKLFF
.	TRBV11-3	.	TRBJ1-2	TGTGCCAGCAGCTTAGAGGGGGCGAGGTATGGCTACACCTTC	CASSLEGARYGYTF
once	TRBV10-1	TRBD2	TRBJ2-1	TGCGCCAGTGCCGGGACTAGCGGGAGTGTCGAGCAGTTCTTC	CASAGTSGSVEQFF
.	TRBV27	.	TRBJ1-1	TGTGCCAGCAGTTTACGAGGGCGGGACACTGAAGCTTTCTTT	CASSLRGRDTEAFF
.	TRBV7-9	TRBD2	TRBJ2-5	TGTGCCAGCAGCCAAGGGAGGGCGGGACAAGAGACCCAGTACTTC	CASSQGRAGQETQYF
.	TRBV5-8	TRBD1	TRBJ2-1	TGTGCCAGCAGCTTGGGACAGGGACCTTACAATGAGCAGTTCTTC	CASSLGQGPYNEQFF
.	TRBV28	TRBD1	TRBJ1-4	TGTGCCAGCAGTTTGATGACAGGGGGTCATGAAAAACTGTTTTTT	CASSLMTGGHEKLFF
.	TRBV7-9	TRBD1	TRBJ1-2	TGTGCCAGCAGCTTAGGTGGGACAGGGGACTATGGCTACACCTTC	CASSLGGTGDYGYTF
.	TRBV7-9	.	TRBJ1-1	TGTGCCAGCAGCCCCCCCCAGGGTATGAACACTGAAGCTTTCTTT	CASSPPQGMNTEAFF
.	TRBV12-5	TRBD1	TRBJ1-5	TGTGCTAGTGGTTCCTCCGGGACAGGGTCGGTCCAGCCCCAGCATTTT	CASGSSGTGSVQPQHF
.	TRBV30	.	TRBJ1-1	TGTGCCTGGAGTCCCCTGACAATGAACACTGAAGCTTTCTTT	CAWSPLTMNTEAFF
.	TRBV7-8	TRBD2	TRBJ2-2	TGTGCCACTAGCGGGAGGCCAGGCACCGGGGAGCTGTTTTTT	CATSGRPGTGELFF
.	TRBV5-1	.	TRBJ2-5	TGCGCCAGCAGCTTGGGAAGCGGCCAAGAGACCCAGTACTTC	CASSLGSGQETQYF
.	TRBV5-4	TRBD1	TRBJ1-1	TGTGCCAGCAGCTCCAGGGGGCGCGAGTTGGCCACTGAAGCTTTCTTT	CASSSRGRELATEAFF
.	TRBV24-1	.	TRBJ1-1	TGTGCCACCAGTGATTCCCGGGGGGCGGAAGCTTTCTTT	CATSDSRGAEAFF
.	TRBV28	TRBD1	TRBJ1-2	TGTGCCAGCAGTTCGACAGGGATAGGCTACACCTTC	CASSSTGIGYTF